The 31 T cell receptor beta chains below were found in one sample sequenced in a study of naive and memory T cell subsets. Both TRBC1 and TRBC2 were covered by a beta constant-region primer of two equimolar oligonucleotides. Nested alpha and beta constant-region primers with the SP2 primer drove four PCR rounds on ligated cDNA. TCRdb re-analysed the UMI-ligation and nested PCR reads in MiXCR, keeping a single row per CDR3 protein. The table lists more than 100,000 distinct CDR3 sequences, 36% of them singletons, with less than 1% in the top ten. Sequenced: central memory CD4+ T cells from blood. Receptors originate from a human donor in good health.

This sequence joins TRBV18 and TRBJ1-1; the D is unclear. CDR3 length equals 13 residues. Trimming stripped 3 bases from V and 8 bases from J, with 13 bases between. Germline CDR1 KGHSH, CDR2 LQKENI. CDR3 loop: CASSPDSEGEAFF. DNA of the CDR3: TGTGCCAGCTCACCCGATTCGGAGGGCGAAGCTTTCTTT.

The chain couples TRBV12-3 or TRBV12-4 to TRBJ2-4; TRBD2 aligns across 7 bases. The CDR3 has 14 residues. V gave up 8 bases and J gave up 6 bases; unmatched junction bases: 10. The CDR3 coding sequence is TGTGCCAGCGGCCGAGGGGTAGCGGGAAACATTCAGTACTTC. Translation gives CASGRGVAGNIQYF.

This clonotype was observed a handful of times. CDR3 sequence (DNA): TGTGCCAGTAGTGCCAGTTCTATCTTCATGAACACTGAAGCTTTCTTT. It specifies CASSASSIFMNTEAFF. The chain joins TRBV19 to TRBJ1-1; D is unresolved. V shed 5 bases and J shed 0 bases, with 16 bases lying between them. The CDR3 has 16 residues. CDR1 is LNHDA, CDR2 SQIVND, per germline (reference sequence).

This chain connects TRBV6-5 to TRBJ2-1, with 14 positions matching TRBD2. The CDR3 runs to 18 residues. J was trimmed by 6 bases and V by 1 base; bases with no gene match: 8. From germline, CDR1 is MNHEY and CDR2 SVGAGI. CDR3 sequence reads: CASSYYGTSGSPINEQFF. The DNA for the CDR3 is TGTGCCAGCAGTTACTATGGGACTAGCGGGAGCCCTATCAATGAGCAGTTCTTC.

The genes are TRBV18 and TRBJ1-3; possibly TRBD1 for D (5 bases). V was cut by 3 bases and J by 0 bases, with 15 bases left in between. Germline V gives CDR1 KGHSH, CDR2 LQKENI. This CDR3 contains 17 residues. The CDR3 nucleotides are TGTGCCAGCTCACCCCAGCCCGGGGGATCCTCTGGAAACACCATATATTTT. Its translation: CASSPQPGGSSGNTIYF.

This clonotype was observed a handful of times. This chain links TRBV29-1 with TRBJ2-3, with unresolved D. The CDR3 runs 13 residues. V lost 4 bases and J lost 2, with 10 bases in between. CDR1 SQVTM and CDR2 ANQGSEA come from the germline V gene. The DNA for the CDR3 is TGCAGCGTTGTGGGTTTTAACACAGATACGCAGTATTTT. It translates to CSVVGFNTDTQYF.

This clonotype was picked up many times. V and J are TRBV20-1 and TRBJ2-3, with 9 bases lining up with TRBD1. After removal of 6 bases from V and 4 bases from J, the junction contained 17 bases not matched to a gene. There are 17 residues in the CDR3. Per the germline V gene, CDR1 is DFQATT and CDR2 is SNEGSKA (reference sequence). CDR3 sequence: CSANPPGTGFLADTQYF. The DNA of the CDR3 is TGCAGTGCCAACCCACCCGGGACAGGGTTCCTGGCAGATACGCAGTATTTT.

The V gene is TRBV9, the J gene TRBJ2-2; D call uncertain. The V end was cut by 4 bases, the J end by 4 bases, with 5 bases between. CDR3 size: 12 residues. Germline V gene data show CDR1 as SGDLS and CDR2 as YYNGEE. CDR3 bases: TGTGCCAGCAGCACGACCACCGGGGAGCTGTTTTTT. This translates into CASSTTTGELFF.

The chain has TRBV29-1 and TRBJ2-6; tentatively, D is TRBD2 (5 bases). The ends were cut back, 5 bases at V and 0 bases at J, with 8 bases in the middle. Germline-derived CDR1 and CDR2 are SQVTM and ANQGSEA. This CDR3 is 14 amino acids long. In nucleotides, the CDR3 is TGCAGCGTTTTTGCGGGCTCTGGGGCCAACGTCCTGACTTTC. Its translation: CSVFAGSGANVLTF.

The table lists this clonotype with many counts. The chain uses TRBV12-3 or TRBV12-4 and TRBJ2-1; D remains unclear. Trimming shortened V by 5 bases and J by 5 bases, and 10 bases separated the two germline ends. There are 13 residues in the CDR3. The CDR3 region has the DNA TGTGCCAGCAGTCCCCGGTCGGACAATGAGCAGTTCTTC. It translates to CASSPRSDNEQFF.

The V gene is TRBV2, the J gene TRBJ1-1; tentative D call: TRBD1 (5 bases). The V end was cut by 3 bases, the J end by 0 bases, with 8 bases between. The CDR3 totals 14 residues. The germline gives CDR1 SNHLY, CDR2 FYNNEI. CDR3 DNA: TGTGCCAGCAGTGAGGGGCGGGTGAACACTGAAGCTTTCTTT. This gives the protein CASSEGRVNTEAFF.

The chain joins TRBV7-9 to TRBJ1-6; D is perhaps TRBD1 (5 bases). From germline, CDR1 is SEHNR and CDR2 FQNEAQ (reference sequence). This CDR3 has 14 amino acids. V lost 5 bases, J lost 6 bases, and 11 bases lay in between. DNA for the CDR3: TGTGCCAGCAGCCTTGGGGACCTTAATTCACCCCTCCACTTT. Protein: CASSLGDLNSPLHF.

This clonotype was seen more than once but under ten times. The chain combines TRBV3-1 with TRBJ2-7, with TRBD2 identical over 7 bases. V lost 6 bases and J lost 2; bases outside the gene matches: 13. Germline V gives CDR1 LGHDT, CDR2 YNNKEL (reference sequence). CDR3 length: 16 residues. The CDR3: CASSPLLGGRTYEQYF. The CDR3 nucleotides are TGTGCCAGCAGTCCCCTCCTGGGGGGGAGGACCTACGAGCAGTACTTC.

The chain is built from TRBV6-5 and TRBJ2-1, with a tentative D call TRBD2 (6 bases). The length of the CDR3 is 12 residues. The V gene lost 6 bases and the J gene lost 14 bases, with 17 bases spanning the gap. CDR1 is MNHEY and CDR2 is SVGAGI in the germline V gene. This CDR3 is CASSASGTREFF. The CDR3 DNA sequence: TGTGCCAGCAGCGCGTCCGGGACTCGAGAGTTCTTC.

The chain combines TRBV12-5 with TRBJ1-5, with a tentative D call TRBD1 (6 bases). CDR1 and CDR2 from the germline V gene are LGHNT and FRNRAP. The V end lost 1 base, the J end lost 5 bases, and 9 bases lay between the germline ends. The CDR3 spans 14 residues. CDR3 in amino acids: CASGLGQVDQPQHF. The CDR3 DNA follows: TGTGCTAGTGGTTTGGGACAGGTGGATCAGCCCCAGCATTTT.

The rearrangement uses TRBV28 and TRBJ2-7; D tentatively fits TRBD1 or TRBD2 (5 bases each). Germline CDR1 is MDHEN and CDR2 is SYDVKM. This CDR3 is built from 11 residues. V was shortened by 10 bases and J by 6 bases, with 13 bases between the two germline ends. DNA for the CDR3: TGTGCCACTAGGGGAGCCCCCGAGCAGTACTTC. This sequence encodes CATRGAPEQYF.

The CDR3 here is CASSLVGLKNNEQFF. In nucleotides, the CDR3 is TGTGCCAGCAGCTTAGTGGGACTCAAGAACAATGAGCAGTTCTTC. This rearrangement joins TRBV7-6 to TRBJ2-1, with D possibly being TRBD2 (6 bases). The CDR3 loop spans 15 amino acids. Germline assignment: CDR1 SGHVS and CDR2 FNYEAQ. V lost 1 base to trimming and J lost 5 bases, with 12 bases between them. The whole variable domain, remainder taken from reference TRBV7-6 and TRBJ2-1, is GAGVSQSPRYKVTKRGQDVALRCDPISGHVSLYWYRQALGQGPEFLTYFNYEAQQDKSGLPNDRFSAERPEGSISTLTIQRTEQRDSAMYRCASSLVGLKNNEQFFGPGTRLTVL.

This sequence joins TRBV20-1 and TRBJ2-3; unclear D gene. V was pared by 6 bases and J by 0 bases, with 16 bases between. CDR3 length: 15 amino acids. Per germline, CDR1 DFQATT and CDR2 SNEGSKA (reference sequence). The CDR3 loop reads CSAPPPGTSTDTQYF. The CDR3 bases are TGCAGTGCCCCCCCCCCAGGCACTAGCACAGATACGCAGTATTTT.

This chain uses TRBV14 with TRBJ1-6; D gene uncertain. Trimming left V 0 bases short and J 5 bases short, with 5 bases between. The CDR3 runs 14 residues. Germline V CDR1 and CDR2: SGHDN, FVKESK. The CDR3 sequence: CASSQEANNSPLHF. As DNA, the CDR3 is TGTGCCAGCAGCCAAGAGGCAAATAATTCACCCCTCCACTTT.

This clonotype was seen more than once but under ten times. The chain uses TRBV6-5 and TRBJ2-4; D not resolved. CDR1 MNHEY and CDR2 SVGAGI come from the germline V gene. The CDR3 totals 15 residues. Trimming pared 6 bases from V and 5 bases from J, leaving 17 bases between. CDR3 in DNA: TGTGCCAGCAGCCGCGGACGGCCTTCGGAAAACATTCAGTACTTC. Protein: CASSRGRPSENIQYF.

This clonotype occurred once. The CDR3 bases are TGTGCCAGCAGTTCTCGCATAGCGGGATCCTCCTACGAGCAGTACTTC. It encodes CASSSRIAGSSYEQYF. The rearrangement uses TRBV28 and TRBJ2-7, with 8 bases matching TRBD2. This CDR3 has 16 amino acids. The trim removed 4 bases at V and 0 bases at J, leaving 8 bases unmatched. The germline V gene encodes CDR1 MDHEN and CDR2 SYDVKM.

The chain couples TRBV28 to TRBJ1-5, with D tentatively TRBD1 (6 bases). The CDR3 loop spans 17 amino acids. Germline V gene data show CDR1 as MDHEN and CDR2 as SYDVKM. The V end was cut by 2 bases, the J end by 0 bases, with 14 bases between. The chain's CDR3 is CASSLPQGTPSNQPQHF. CDR3 DNA: TGTGCCAGCAGTTTACCCCAGGGGACCCCTAGCAATCAGCCCCAGCATTTT.

The chain recombines TRBV5-6 with TRBJ2-5; the D gene could be TRBD1 or TRBD2 (5 bases each). Germline CDR1 is SGHDT and CDR2 is YYEEEE. The CDR3 length is 14 residues. Trimming removed 4 bases from V and 9 bases from J, with 19 bases in between. CDR3 loop: CASSLEPGRGAQYF. Here the CDR3 DNA reads TGTGCCAGCAGCCTGGAACCGGGCCGAGGGGCCCAGTACTTC.

The chain combines TRBV7-9 with TRBJ2-5; 9 nucleotides line up with TRBD2. Losses at the gene ends were 3 bases for V and 1 base for J; bases not matched to a gene: 6. CDR1 and CDR2 (germline): SEHNR, FQNEAQ (reference sequence). The length of the CDR3 is 16 residues. Written as DNA, the CDR3 is TGTGCCAGCAGCTTCCGACTAGCGGTGGCCCAAGAGACCCAGTACTTC. Its protein is CASSFRLAVAQETQYF.

This clonotype is judged medium-sized. The V and J genes are TRBV29-1 and TRBJ2-7, with a weak D call TRBD2 (7 bases). The CDR3 has 12 amino acids. V shed 6 bases and J shed 3 bases, with 12 bases lying between them. Germline V gene lookup returns CDR1 SQVTM and CDR2 ANQGSEA. In DNA form, the CDR3 reads TGCAGCGTGAGGGGGGGCAACTACGAGCAGTACTTC. This sequence encodes CSVRGGNYEQYF.

The V call is TRBV5-5, the J call TRBJ2-1; 7 bases match TRBD1. The V segment lost 4 bases and the J segment 4 bases; nucleotides outside the gene matches: 5. Germline assignment: CDR1 SGHKS and CDR2 YYEKEE (reference sequence). The CDR3 loop spans 14 amino acids. The CDR3 here is CASSTRQGYNEQFF. In DNA, the CDR3 is TGTGCCAGCAGCACCCGACAGGGATACAATGAGCAGTTCTTC.

The chain recombines TRBV27 with TRBJ1-6, with D unresolved. CDR3 size: 15 residues. Per the germline V gene, CDR1 is MNHEY and CDR2 is SMNVEV (reference sequence). The V and J ends lost 4 bases and 7 bases respectively, with 14 bases between them. CDR3 loop: CASSSGVIWNSPLHF. CDR3 in DNA: TGTGCCAGCAGTTCGGGAGTGATTTGGAATTCACCCCTCCACTTT.

V and J are TRBV7-8 and TRBJ2-5, with D hard to call. CDR1 is SGHVS, CDR2 FQNEAQ, per germline. This CDR3 is built from 13 residues. Trimming cost V 1 base and J 5 bases, with 8 bases left between them. This CDR3 reads CASSLVIFETQYF. The CDR3, as DNA: TGTGCCAGCAGCTTAGTGATATTTGAGACCCAGTACTTC.

Many counts were recorded for this clonotype. The gene calls are TRBV10-3 and TRBJ2-1; 11 nucleotides match TRBD2. Germline CDR1 ENHRY, CDR2 SYGVKD. Trimming removed 6 bases from V and 0 bases from J; junction bases left unmatched: 4. The CDR3 contains 16 residues. The CDR3 DNA reads as TGTGCCATCAGAGGGACTAGCGGTAGCTCCTACAATGAGCAGTTCTTC. This gives the protein CAIRGTSGSSYNEQFF.

This clonotype was picked up a small number of times. V gene TRBV5-1 combines with J gene TRBJ2-3, with D perhaps TRBD1 (5 bases). Trimming left V 0 bases short and J 4 bases short, with 12 bases between. The CDR3 loop spans 15 amino acids. Germline V lookup: CDR1 SGHRS, CDR2 YFSETQ. CDR3 amino acids: CASSLAGFGADTQYF. As DNA, the CDR3 is TGCGCCAGCAGCTTGGCAGGGTTCGGAGCAGATACGCAGTATTTT.

This clonotype was seen only a few times. The genes are TRBV20-1 and TRBJ2-1, with D uncertain. Germline-derived CDR1 and CDR2 are DFQATT and SNEGSKA (reference sequence). CDR3 length equals 10 residues. Trimming left V 6 bases short and J 7 bases short, with 7 bases between. The CDR3 here is CSAKRNEQFF. Written as DNA, the CDR3 is TGCAGTGCAAAGAGGAATGAGCAGTTCTTC.